This T cell receptor (beta chain) was observed in a study of blood T cells in healthy people across ages. Together with a sample-barcoded 5' primer, a J-beta primer mix was included in a second PCR lasting about 7 to 12 cycles. TCRdb fed the 5' RACE reads into MiXCR, producing one record per CDR3 protein. This table holds hundreds of thousands of distinct CDR3 sequences, under 40% found once. Germline loops: CDR1 LGHNA, CDR2 YSLEER. This CDR3 has 14 residues. Trimming took off 0 bases at V and 4 bases at J, with 9 bases between the two ends. The donors, all healthy, were Caucasians living in Russia, aged about 6 to 95. Study results and limitations: The study regarded diversity estimates from one million T cells as underestimates. Relative to aged donors, long-lived donors carried more naive CD4+ cells and displayed higher diversity.

As to this clonotype: The antigen is undetermined.

The J gene is TRBJ2-5, the V gene TRBV4-3; D perhaps matches TRBD2 (5 bases). The specimen was blood. The receptor was derived from a man between 18 and 35 years old in good health. CDR3 bases: TGCGCCAGCAGCCAAGAGTGGGAGCGAGAGACCCAGTACTTC. Its translation is CASSQEWERETQYF.